The T cell receptor (beta chain) described here comes from a study of CD8 T cells in ankylosing spondylitis (dated by TCRdb to 2015 to 2018). At the level of the whole study: To find TCR variants linked to disease, the study profiled T cell receptor beta repertoires in ankylosing spondylitis patients and healthy donors. The whole study cohort included over a hundred healthy donors and 20 to 25 ankylosing spondylitis patients. Peripheral blood was sampled, and synovial fluid was additionally collected from ankylosing spondylitis patients. Beyond this particular receptor, the publication reports: The disease-linked clones showed a CD8+ phenotype and occurred at relatively low frequencies in peripheral blood. Some motif variants had previously been reported in the synovial fluid and blood of reactive arthritis patients, which suggests shared mechanisms of disease initiation. Significant enrichment of the disease-linked clones was reported in matched synovial fluid samples from ankylosing spondylitis patients. Blood from ankylosing spondylitis patients appeared to be characterized by a TCR beta motif composed of several highly homologous amino acid variants.

The instrument given in TCRdb is Illumina HiSeq 2500. Quantitative 5'-RACE with molecular barcodes was used to prepare TCR beta libraries. As for the original processing: A new computational method based on a probabilistic model of VDJ rearrangement was used to identify disease-linked TCR variants. The public reads were run again by TCRdb, first through fastp at Q25 and then through MiXCR, and only productive beta chains were kept. Entries are consolidated by CDR3 protein sequence, retaining the most common genes and DNA. TCRdb, rather than the study authors, made the V and J calls. The sample has about 190,000 distinct CDR3 sequences on record, under 15% of them singletons. The ten largest clones take up roughly 11% of the sample. From a lookup of the germline V gene (reference sequence), CDR1 and CDR2 are MNHEY and SMNVEV. The cysteine opens and the phenylalanine closes a CDR3 of 15 amino acids. The retained sequence is limited to the CDR3, 45 bases, with the frame set at the first base. V gives up 5 bases and J gives up 0 bases, and the segment between their germline ends measures 13 bases.

In its sample, this clonotype was seen many times. It lacks a known antigen. No per-base quality is available; no much larger clone lies one base away. The chain was built from TRBV27 and TRBJ2-5; TRBD2 is perhaps the D gene, given 7 matching bases. Sequencing was carried out using blood, either unsorted or a sorted T cell fraction (not recorded which). The TCR originated in a female donor with ankylosing spondylitis or in good health (not recorded which). In nucleotide form, the sequence is TGTGCCAGCAGTCGAGGGGGGGCCTACCAAGAGACCCAGTACTTC. Translated, it reads CASSRGGAYQETQYF.